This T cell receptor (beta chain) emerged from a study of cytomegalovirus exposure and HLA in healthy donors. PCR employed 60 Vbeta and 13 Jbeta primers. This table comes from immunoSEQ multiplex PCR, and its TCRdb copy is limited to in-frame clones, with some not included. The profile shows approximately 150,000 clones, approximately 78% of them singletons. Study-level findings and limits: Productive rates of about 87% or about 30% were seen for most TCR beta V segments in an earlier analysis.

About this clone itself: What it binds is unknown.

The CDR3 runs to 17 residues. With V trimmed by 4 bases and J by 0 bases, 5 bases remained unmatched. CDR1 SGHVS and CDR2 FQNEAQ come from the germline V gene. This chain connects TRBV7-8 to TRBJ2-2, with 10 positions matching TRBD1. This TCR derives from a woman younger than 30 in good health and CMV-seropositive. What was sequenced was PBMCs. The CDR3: CASSYRDRGPNTGELFF. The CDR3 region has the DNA TGTGCCAGCAGCTATCGCGACAGGGGGCCGAACACCGGGGAGCTGTTTTTT.